This T cell receptor (beta chain) was identified in a study of T cells after yellow fever vaccination. Trimming took 5 bases from V and 7 from J, leaving 17 bases between them. The germline V gene has CDR1 SGHVS and CDR2 FQNEAQ. CDR3 length: 15 amino acids. Each CDR3 protein gets one entry after TCRdb re-called the 5' RACE reads with MiXCR. This table holds about 580,000 distinct CDR3 sequences, roughly 17% found once. This clonotype was detected only a few times. The receptor was isolated from a man younger than 30 who received the YFV17D yellow fever vaccine. The sample here was PBMCs, taken 4 to 6 days after the first yellow fever vaccination. This sequence joins TRBV7-8 and TRBJ1-4, with D uncertain. The CDR3, as DNA: TGTGCCAGCAGCCCGACCAAGCTCTTCGTTGAAAAACTGTTTTTT. Amino acid sequence: CASSPTKLFVEKLFF.